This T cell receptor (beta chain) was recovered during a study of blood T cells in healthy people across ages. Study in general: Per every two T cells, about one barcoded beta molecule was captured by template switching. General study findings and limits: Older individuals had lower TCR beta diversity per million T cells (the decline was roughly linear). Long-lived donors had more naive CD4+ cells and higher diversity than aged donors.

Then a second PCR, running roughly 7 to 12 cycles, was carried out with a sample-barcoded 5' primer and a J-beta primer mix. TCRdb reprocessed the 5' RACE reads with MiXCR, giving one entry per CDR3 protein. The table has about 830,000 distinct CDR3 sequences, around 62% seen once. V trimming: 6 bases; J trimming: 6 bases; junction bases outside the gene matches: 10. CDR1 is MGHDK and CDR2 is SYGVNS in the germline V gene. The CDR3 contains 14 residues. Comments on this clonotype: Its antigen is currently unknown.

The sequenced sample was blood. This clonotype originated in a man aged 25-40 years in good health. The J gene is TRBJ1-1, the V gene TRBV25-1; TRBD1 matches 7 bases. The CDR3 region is CASREDREIAEAFF. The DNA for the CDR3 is TGTGCCAGCAGGGAAGACAGGGAAATTGCTGAAGCTTTCTTT.